The 32 T cell receptor beta chains given below trace back to one sample, sequenced in a study of T cell changes during pregnancy in multiple sclerosis (dated by TCRdb to between 2018 and 2020). The method was the immunoSEQ multiplex PCR assay. The table was pulled from immuneACCESS by TCRdb, which kept in-frame rearrangements only. Such tables lose some clones; where checked, under half of the loss comes from unresolved V genes, and the rest has no known cause. In all, the sample holds under 35,000 clones, and over 75% of those were seen once. Of the sample, approximately 8% is held by the ten largest clones. The source was CD8+ T cells from peripheral blood mononuclear cells, collected after pregnancy. The source is a female donor with multiple sclerosis, enrolled in a pregnancy study.

V usage is TRBV7-9 and J usage is TRBJ1-2; 7 positions agree with TRBD1. Germline V gene lookup returns CDR1 SEHNR and CDR2 FQNEAQ (reference sequence). V lost 1 base, J lost 3 bases, and 2 bases stayed unmatched. The CDR3 is 14 residues long. For the CDR3, the DNA is TGTGCCAGCAGCTTAGGGGACAGCGACTATGGCTACACCTTC. It yields the protein CASSLGDSDYGYTF.

The genes are TRBV4-3 and TRBJ2-3; D possibly corresponds to TRBD2 (6 bases). Germline CDR1 LGHNA, CDR2 YSLEER. This CDR3 region has 17 residues. Deletions cut 0 bases from V and 2 bases from J, with 15 bases between. The CDR3 nucleotides are TGCGCCAGCAGCCAAGATACTTGGGCGGGACCCACAGATACGCAGTATTTT. This codes for CASSQDTWAGPTDTQYF.

This clone is medium-sized within its sample. V usage is TRBV4-3 and J usage is TRBJ1-6; no definite D call. CDR3 size: 13 residues. The germline V gene has CDR1 LGHNA and CDR2 YSLEER. The germline V and J ends were trimmed by 5 bases and 5 bases, with 7 bases remaining between them. The CDR3 here is CASSGQHNSPLHF. Written as DNA, the CDR3 is TGCGCCAGCAGCGGGCAGCATAATTCACCCCTCCACTTT.

This sequence joins TRBV5-3 and TRBJ1-5; possible D gene TRBD1, 5 bases. TRBV5-3 is an open reading frame whose function is uncertain. V was cut by 7 bases and J by 7 bases, with 30 bases left in between. The CDR3 covers 18 residues. The CDR3 sequence is CARPVLPRSREVDQPQHF. DNA for the CDR3: TGTGCCAGACCCGTACTCCCACGGTCCAGGGAAGTGGACCAGCCCCAGCATTTT.

The chain couples TRBV4-1 to TRBJ2-7; 7 nucleotides match TRBD1. J lost 2 bases, V lost 4 bases, and 5 bases had no gene match. Germline CDR1 and CDR2: MGHRA and YSYEKL. CDR3 length: 14 residues. CDR3 coding DNA: TGCGCCAGCAGCCCGACAGGGTATACCTACGAGCAGTACTTC. This gives the protein CASSPTGYTYEQYF.

By share, this clone counts as large. This same CDR3 is encoded by further DNA sequences in the sample. The chain employs TRBV14 and TRBJ1-2; D remains unclear. CDR1 and CDR2 (germline): SGHDN, FVKESK. With 1 base removed from V and 2 bases from J, the gap between germline ends came to 5 bases. The CDR3 consists of 13 residues. The CDR3 protein is CASSQGQNYGYTF. CDR3 sequence (DNA): TGTGCCAGCAGCCAAGGCCAGAACTATGGCTACACCTTC.

The gene calls are TRBV7-9 and TRBJ2-1; a possible D gene is TRBD2 (6 bases). The CDR3 sequence is 16 residues long. V gave up 4 bases and J gave up 0 bases, with 13 bases separating them. Looked up from germline, CDR1 is SEHNR and CDR2 is FQNEAQ (reference sequence). CDR3: CASSSRDGSSYNEQFF. CDR3 DNA: TGTGCCAGCAGCTCACGGGACGGGAGCTCCTACAATGAGCAGTTCTTC. The complete variable domain, with remaining parts taken from reference TRBV7-9 and TRBJ2-1, reads DTGVSQNPRHKITKRGQNVTFRCDPISEHNRLYWYRQTLGQGPEFLTYFQNEAQLEKSRLLSDRFSAERPKGSFSTLEIQRTEQGDSAMYLCASSSRDGSSYNEQFFGPGTRLTVL.

V usage is TRBV5-4 and J usage is TRBJ2-7; D possibly corresponds to TRBD1 (6 bases). The CDR3 loop spans 13 amino acids. V dropped 2 bases and J dropped 4 bases, with 10 bases sitting between them. Germline assignment: CDR1 SGHNT and CDR2 YYREEE (reference sequence). CDR3 sequence reads: CASSLTGSYEQYF. CDR3 sequence (DNA): TGTGCCAGCAGCTTAACAGGGTCTTACGAGCAGTACTTC.

The chain is built from TRBV4-1 and TRBJ2-3; D possibly corresponds to TRBD1 (6 bases). The CDR3 has 17 amino acids. In germline, CDR1 is MGHRA, CDR2 YSYEKL. Deletions cut 0 bases from V and 7 bases from J, with 20 bases between. The CDR3 coding sequence is TGCGCCAGCAGCCAAGATAGTATCGTCACAGGGTGGCATACGCAGTATTTT. This translates into CASSQDSIVTGWHTQYF.

This clone appeared once. As DNA, the CDR3 is TGTGCCAGCAGCTCGCCGGAGAGAAAAGAGACCCAGTACTTC. This gives the protein CASSSPERKETQYF. V gene TRBV5-4 combines with J gene TRBJ2-5; D gene ambiguous. CDR1 SGHNT and CDR2 YYREEE come from the germline V gene (reference sequence). The CDR3 consists of 14 residues. The V end lost 3 bases, the J end lost 3 bases, and 12 bases lay between the germline ends.

The V and J genes are TRBV7-9 and TRBJ2-1; possibly TRBD2 for D (7 bases). Germline-derived CDR1 and CDR2 are SEHNR and FQNEAQ (reference sequence). The CDR3 has 16 amino acids. V was clipped by 5 bases and J by 6 bases, with 20 bases between them. CDR3 in amino acids: CASSPTRGAKFNEQFF. In nucleotides, the CDR3 is TGTGCCAGCAGCCCGACTCGGGGGGCGAAATTCAATGAGCAGTTCTTC.

Relative to its sample, this clone is large. The V call is TRBV10-3, the J call TRBJ1-1, with 10 bases lining up with TRBD1. The germline gives CDR1 ENHRY, CDR2 SYGVKD. There are 14 residues in the CDR3. V was pared by 2 bases and J by 6 bases, with 3 bases of the junction left unmatched. Here the CDR3 reads CAISEGTGDSEAFF. The CDR3 DNA sequence: TGTGCCATCAGTGAGGGGACAGGGGACTCTGAAGCTTTCTTT.

J is TRBJ2-6 and V is TRBV5-5; the match to TRBD1 covers 10 bases. CDR3 length equals 18 residues. Germline V CDR1 and CDR2: SGHKS, YYEKEE (reference sequence). With 1 base clipped from V and 1 base from J, the junction kept 5 bases outside the gene matches. In DNA, the CDR3 is TGTGCCAGCAGCTTGTGGAGACAGGGGGCGTCTGGGGCCAACGTCCTGACTTTC. It specifies CASSLWRQGASGANVLTF.

V usage is TRBV29-1 and J usage is TRBJ1-2; D gene uncertain. Germline V CDR1 and CDR2: SQVTM, ANQGSEA. CDR3 length: 12 residues. The V end was cut by 0 bases, the J end by 6 bases, with 8 bases between. The CDR3 sequence: CSVEDLLDGYTF. The CDR3 DNA reads as TGCAGCGTTGAAGACCTGTTAGATGGCTACACCTTC.

This sequence joins TRBV19 and TRBJ2-3; 7 bases align to TRBD2. Germline-derived CDR1 and CDR2 are LNHDA and SQIVND (reference sequence). The V segment lost 6 bases and the J segment 3 bases; nucleotides outside the gene matches: 3. This CDR3 region has 13 residues. The CDR3 sequence: CASSRGGTDTQYF. CDR3 DNA: TGTGCCAGTAGCCGGGGAGGGACAGATACGCAGTATTTT.

This clone came up once. The chain employs TRBV30 and TRBJ1-1; D gene ambiguous. From germline, CDR1 is GTSNPN and CDR2 SVGIG (reference sequence). The CDR3 has 15 residues. The ends were cut back, 2 bases at V and 1 base at J, with 14 bases in the middle. The CDR3 protein is CAWSKYGVGNTEAFF. The CDR3, as DNA: TGTGCCTGGAGTAAGTACGGAGTTGGGAACACTGAAGCTTTCTTT.

The chain links TRBV15 to TRBJ2-5; the D gene is possibly TRBD1 (6 bases). V shed 4 bases and J shed 5 bases, with 17 bases lying between them. Germline V lookup: CDR1 LNHNV, CDR2 YYDKDF (reference sequence). The CDR3 is 15 amino acids. CDR3 in amino acids: CATSTTWGPWETQYF. Here the CDR3 DNA reads TGTGCCACCAGCACTACATGGGGGCCCTGGGAGACCCAGTACTTC.

The V call is TRBV7-8, the J call TRBJ1-2, with D possibly matching TRBD1 (5 bases). Trimming took off 1 base at V and 5 bases at J, with 17 bases between the two ends. The CDR3 is made up of 16 amino acids. Germline-derived CDR1 and CDR2 are SGHVS and FQNEAQ. CDR3 sequence: CASSLGGGPGRYGYTF. CDR3 DNA: TGTGCCAGCAGCTTAGGGGGGGGACCGGGACGATATGGCTACACCTTC.

V gene TRBV19 combines with J gene TRBJ1-6; TRBD1 is a possible D gene (6 bases). There are 17 residues in the CDR3. In germline, CDR1 is LNHDA, CDR2 SQIVND (reference sequence). Trimming pared 3 bases from V and 0 bases from J, leaving 12 bases between. The CDR3 nucleotides read TGTGCCAGTAGTATGGGACACCCGAGCTCCTATAATTCACCCCTCCACTTT. It yields the protein CASSMGHPSSYNSPLHF.

J is TRBJ2-2 and V is TRBV6-4, with D perhaps matching TRBD2 (6 bases). Trimming stripped 4 bases from V and 3 bases from J, with 9 bases between. The CDR3 totals 14 residues. The V gene's germline CDR1 is MRHNA and CDR2 SNTAGT. This CDR3 reads CASSAPGDTGELFF. CDR3 nucleotide sequence: TGTGCCAGCAGTGCCCCGGGAGACACCGGGGAGCTGTTTTTT.

The V gene is TRBV6-4, the J gene TRBJ2-3, with TRBD2 matching 13 bases. The CDR3 is made up of 15 amino acids. Losses at the gene ends were 0 bases for V and 10 bases for J; bases not matched to a gene: 4. Germline-derived CDR1 and CDR2 are MRHNA and SNTAGT. The CDR3 is CASSDSTSGGSAQYF. In DNA form, the CDR3 reads TGTGCCAGCAGTGACTCGACTAGCGGGGGGAGTGCGCAGTATTTT.

The chain recombines TRBV12-5 with TRBJ2-3, with D perhaps matching TRBD2 (6 bases). The CDR3 is 15 residues long. Germline lookup yields CDR1 LGHNT and CDR2 FRNRAP. Trimming left V 0 bases short and J 7 bases short, with 14 bases between. The CDR3, as DNA: TGTGCTAGTGGTTTGGTCCCATCTAGCGACCATACGCAGTATTTT. Its protein product is CASGLVPSSDHTQYF.

J is TRBJ2-1 and V is TRBV6-6; 12 bases align to TRBD2. The J segment lost 4 bases and the V segment lost 6 bases, leaving 4 bases of the junction unmatched. The CDR3 is 15 residues long. Germline values: CDR1 MNHNY, CDR2 SVGAGI (reference sequence). This CDR3 is CASSRTSGTYNEQFF. CDR3 nucleotides: TGTGCCAGCAGCCGGACTAGCGGGACGTACAATGAGCAGTTCTTC.

The chain recombines TRBV7-8 with TRBJ2-1; TRBD1 matches 9 bases. Germline V gene data show CDR1 as SGHVS and CDR2 as FQNEAQ. This CDR3 is 13 amino acids long. Unmatched junction bases numbered 8, after V lost 8 bases and J lost 9 bases. CDR3 DNA: TGTGCCAGCTGGACAGGGGTCAGAAGTGAGCAGTTCTTC. It encodes CASWTGVRSEQFF.

The gene calls are TRBV7-2 and TRBJ1-5; TRBD1 matches at 10 bases. Germline CDR1 SGHTA, CDR2 FQGNSA. Trimming at V came to 3 bases and at J to 4 bases, leaving 3 bases not matched to a gene. The CDR3 consists of 15 residues. In nucleotides, the CDR3 is TGTGCCAGCAGCTTTGGACAGGGGGTAAATCAGCCCCAGCATTTT. Translation: CASSFGQGVNQPQHF.

The chain joins TRBV21-1 to TRBJ2-1; TRBD2 is the table's D call and was not checked against the DNA. TRBV21-1 is flagged as a pseudogene. This CDR3 has 16 residues. The CDR3 reads CASSRLRERGRNEQFF. CDR3 nucleotide sequence: TGTGCCAGCAGCAGACTCCGGGAGCGGGGCCGCAATGAGCAGTTCTTC.

The genes are TRBV2 and TRBJ2-1; possibly TRBD2 for D (6 bases). The CDR3 is 15 residues long. V shed 4 bases and J shed 3 bases, with 13 bases lying between them. Germline-derived CDR1 and CDR2 are SNHLY and FYNNEI. CDR3 bases: TGTGCCAGCAGTGTACTTCGGGGGATCTACAATGAGCAGTTCTTC. Its translation: CASSVLRGIYNEQFF.

V usage is TRBV2 and J usage is TRBJ1-5; D unclear. The CDR3 covers 13 residues. Trimming stripped 6 bases from V and 9 bases from J, with 15 bases between. Germline V gene sequence: CDR1 SNHLY, CDR2 FYNNEI. DNA of the CDR3: TGTGCCAGCAGACGACTCGCCGAAGGGCCCCAGCATTTT. Its translation is CASRRLAEGPQHF.

In its sample, this clone was seen once. Mismatch with germline at one junction end may stem from a read error. This rearrangement joins TRBV2 to TRBJ2-7; 9 nucleotides match TRBD1. The CDR3 is 13 residues long. The germline V gene encodes CDR1 SNHLY and CDR2 FYNNEI. DNA for the CDR3: TGTGCCAGCAGTGCTTTGACAGGGGGTTCCCGGGACTTC. The encoded protein is CASSALTGGSRDF.

This chain uses TRBV7-3 with TRBJ2-3; 8 bases are a match to TRBD2. CDR3 size: 15 residues. Germline V gene sequence: CDR1 SGHTA, CDR2 FQGTGA. V was clipped by 6 bases and J by 3 bases; unmatched bases: 8. This CDR3 reads CASSGAGGVTDTQYF. In DNA form, the CDR3 reads TGTGCCAGCAGTGGTGCGGGGGGTGTTACAGATACGCAGTATTTT.

This clone was observed once. This chain links TRBV10-3 with TRBJ1-1, with 8 bases aligning to TRBD1. Germline V gene data show CDR1 as ENHRY and CDR2 as SYGVKD. The ends lost 10 bases at V and 2 bases at J; junction bases unmatched: 18. The CDR3 is made up of 17 amino acids. The CDR3 spells CATRTHRGGNPNTEAFF. The CDR3 DNA reads TGTGCCACGCGAACGCACAGGGGGGGAAACCCAAACACTGAAGCTTTCTTT.

The CDR3, as DNA: TGTGCCAGCAGTGACTTCCCCGGGGGATCCTACAATGAGCAGTTCTTC. Its protein product is CASSDFPGGSYNEQFF. The chain employs TRBV6-1 and TRBJ2-1; the D gene is possibly TRBD2 (6 bases). Germline V lookup: CDR1 MNHNS, CDR2 SASEGT. The CDR3 is 16 residues long. V lost 3 bases to trimming and J lost 1 base, with 13 bases between them.